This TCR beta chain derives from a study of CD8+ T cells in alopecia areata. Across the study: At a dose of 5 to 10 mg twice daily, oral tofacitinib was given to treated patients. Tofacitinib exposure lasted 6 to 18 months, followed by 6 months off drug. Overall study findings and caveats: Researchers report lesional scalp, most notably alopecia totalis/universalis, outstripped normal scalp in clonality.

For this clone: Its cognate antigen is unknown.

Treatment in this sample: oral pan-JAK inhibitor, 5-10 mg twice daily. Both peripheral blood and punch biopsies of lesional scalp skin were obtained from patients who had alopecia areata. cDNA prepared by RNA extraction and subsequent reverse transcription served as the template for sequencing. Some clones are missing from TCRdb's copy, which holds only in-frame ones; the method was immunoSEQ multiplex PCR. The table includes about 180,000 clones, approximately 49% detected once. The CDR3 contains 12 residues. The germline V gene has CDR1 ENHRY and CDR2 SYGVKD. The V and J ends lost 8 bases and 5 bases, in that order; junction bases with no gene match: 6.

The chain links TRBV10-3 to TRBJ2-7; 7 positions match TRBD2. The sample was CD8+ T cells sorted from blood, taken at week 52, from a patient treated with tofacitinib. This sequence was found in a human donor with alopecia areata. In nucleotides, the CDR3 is TGTGCCATCGCGGGGGACGTGGACGAGCAGTACTTC. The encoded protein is CAIAGDVDEQYF.